This TCR beta chain comes out of a study of CD8 T cells in ankylosing spondylitis (dated by TCRdb to 2017 to 2019). General notes on the study: The study profiled T cell receptor beta repertoires in healthy donors and ankylosing spondylitis patients to find disease-linked TCR variants. The whole study cohort included 95 to 130 healthy donors and around 25 ankylosing spondylitis patients. Peripheral blood was sampled, and synovial fluid was additionally collected from ankylosing spondylitis patients. The paper's findings and limits, for the study overall: A TCR beta motif made up of eight or nine highly homologous amino acid variants appeared to be characteristic of blood from ankylosing spondylitis patients. Some TCR beta motif variants had previously been reported in synovial fluid and blood of reactive arthritis patients, which suggested common disease-initiation mechanisms. The disease-linked clones were reported to be significantly enriched in matched synovial fluid samples from ankylosing spondylitis patients. In peripheral blood, the disease-linked clones were found at relatively low frequencies and had a CD8+ phenotype.

Trimmed from V: 3 bases; trimmed from J: 0 bases; junction bases lacking a gene match: 9. CDR1 and CDR2 are read off the germline V gene as SGDLS and YYNGEE. The cysteine opens and the phenylalanine closes a CDR3 of 17 amino acids. The kept DNA is CDR3 alone, 51 bases in frame from the first base. Sequenced on an Illumina HiSeq 2500. Quantitative 5'-RACE with molecular barcodes was used to prepare TCR beta libraries. The authors processed their data as follows. To identify disease-linked TCR variants, a new computational method was used, one built on a probabilistic model of VDJ rearrangement. The raw public reads went through TCRdb reprocessing: fastp at Q25, MiXCR clone calling, in-frame beta chains kept. Duplicate CDR3 protein sequences are folded into a single record with the most common DNA and genes. These V and J calls derive from TCRdb rather than the authors' analysis. The sample table lists about 35,000 distinct CDR3 sequences, 2.5% to 3.5% of them with a count of one. The top ten clones comprise 2.8% of the sample.

This clonotype occurred many times. Its antigen remains undetermined. Base qualities are not at hand, and no much larger clone is one base apart. This sequence originates from a male donor with ankylosing spondylitis or in good health (not recorded which). Sequencing was done on a sample of blood, either unsorted or a sorted T cell fraction (not recorded which). The chain joins TRBV9 to TRBJ1-1, and 9 junctional nucleotides match TRBD1. Here the CDR3 is given as CASSATGGRRMNTEAFF. DNA sequence: TGTGCCAGCAGCGCGACAGGGGGGCGGAGGATGAACACTGAAGCTTTCTTT.